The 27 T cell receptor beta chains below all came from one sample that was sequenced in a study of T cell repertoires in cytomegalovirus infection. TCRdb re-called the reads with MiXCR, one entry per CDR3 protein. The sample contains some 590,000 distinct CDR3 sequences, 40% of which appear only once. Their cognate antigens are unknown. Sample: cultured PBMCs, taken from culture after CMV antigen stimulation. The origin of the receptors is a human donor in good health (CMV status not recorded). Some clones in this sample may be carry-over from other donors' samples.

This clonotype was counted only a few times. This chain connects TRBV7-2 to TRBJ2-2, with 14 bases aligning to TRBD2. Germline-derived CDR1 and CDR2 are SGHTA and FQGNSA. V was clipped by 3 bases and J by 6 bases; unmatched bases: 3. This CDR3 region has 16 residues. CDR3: CASSLTSGRGAGELFF. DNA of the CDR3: TGTGCCAGCAGCTTGACTAGCGGGAGGGGGGCCGGGGAGCTGTTTTTT.

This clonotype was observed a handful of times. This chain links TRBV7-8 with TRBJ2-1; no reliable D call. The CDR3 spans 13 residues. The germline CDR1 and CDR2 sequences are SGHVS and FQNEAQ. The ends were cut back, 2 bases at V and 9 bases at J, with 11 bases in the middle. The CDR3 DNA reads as TGTGCCAGCAGCTTATCAGAAATGGGTGAGCAGTTCTTC. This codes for CASSLSEMGEQFF.

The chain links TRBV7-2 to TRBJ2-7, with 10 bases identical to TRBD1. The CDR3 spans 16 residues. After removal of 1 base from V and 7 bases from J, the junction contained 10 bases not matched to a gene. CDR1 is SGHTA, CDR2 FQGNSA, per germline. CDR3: CASSLVGGTGAREQYF. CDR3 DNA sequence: TGTGCCAGCAGCTTAGTCGGTGGGACAGGGGCGAGGGAGCAGTACTTC.

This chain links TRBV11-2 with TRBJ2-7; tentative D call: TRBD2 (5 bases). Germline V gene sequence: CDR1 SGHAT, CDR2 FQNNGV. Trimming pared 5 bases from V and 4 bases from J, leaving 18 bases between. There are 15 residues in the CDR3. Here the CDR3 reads CASSPNLLAWYEQYF. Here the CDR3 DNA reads TGTGCCAGCAGCCCAAACCTCCTAGCCTGGTACGAGCAGTACTTC. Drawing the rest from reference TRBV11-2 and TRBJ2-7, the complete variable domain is EAGVAQSPRYKIIEKRQSVAFWCNPISGHATLYWYQQILGQGPKLLIQFQNNGVVDDSQLPKDRFSAERLKGVDSTLKIQPAKLEDSAVYLCASSPNLLAWYEQYFGPGTRLTVT.

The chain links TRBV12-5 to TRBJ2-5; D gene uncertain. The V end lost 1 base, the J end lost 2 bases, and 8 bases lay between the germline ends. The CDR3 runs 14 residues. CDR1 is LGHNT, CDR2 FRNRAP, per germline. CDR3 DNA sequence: TGTGCTAGTGGTTTGGGGAGTACTCAAGAGACCCAGTACTTC. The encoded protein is CASGLGSTQETQYF.

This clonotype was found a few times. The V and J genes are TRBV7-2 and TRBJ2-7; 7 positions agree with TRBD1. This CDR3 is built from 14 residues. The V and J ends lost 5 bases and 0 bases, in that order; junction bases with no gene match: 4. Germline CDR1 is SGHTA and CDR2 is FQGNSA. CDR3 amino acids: CASSMTGSSYEQYF. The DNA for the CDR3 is TGTGCCAGCAGCATGACAGGGAGCTCCTACGAGCAGTACTTC.

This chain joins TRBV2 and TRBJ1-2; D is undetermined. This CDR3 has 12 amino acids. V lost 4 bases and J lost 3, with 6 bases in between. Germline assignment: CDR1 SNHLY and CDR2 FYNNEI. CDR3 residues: CASSARDYGYTF. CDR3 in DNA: TGTGCCAGCAGTGCCCGGGACTATGGCTACACCTTC.

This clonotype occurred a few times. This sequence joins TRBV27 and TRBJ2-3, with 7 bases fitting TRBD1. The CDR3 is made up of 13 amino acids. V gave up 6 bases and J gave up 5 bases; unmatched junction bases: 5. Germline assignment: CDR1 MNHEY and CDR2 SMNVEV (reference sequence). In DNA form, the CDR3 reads TGTGCCAGCAGACGAGGGGGCGTAGATACGCAGTATTTT. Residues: CASRRGGVDTQYF.

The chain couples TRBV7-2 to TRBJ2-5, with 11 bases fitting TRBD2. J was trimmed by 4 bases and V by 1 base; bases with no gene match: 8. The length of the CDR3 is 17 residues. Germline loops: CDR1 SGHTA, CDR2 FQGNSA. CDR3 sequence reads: CASSLEGLAGGRETQYF. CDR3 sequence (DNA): TGTGCCAGCAGCTTAGAGGGTTTAGCGGGAGGGCGAGAGACCCAGTACTTC.

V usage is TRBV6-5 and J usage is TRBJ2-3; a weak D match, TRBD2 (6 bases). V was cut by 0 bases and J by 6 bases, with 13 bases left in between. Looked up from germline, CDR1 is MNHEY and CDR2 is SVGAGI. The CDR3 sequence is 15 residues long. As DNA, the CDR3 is TGTGCCAGCAGTTACTCGAATGCGGGGCCCGATACGCAGTATTTT. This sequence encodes CASSYSNAGPDTQYF.

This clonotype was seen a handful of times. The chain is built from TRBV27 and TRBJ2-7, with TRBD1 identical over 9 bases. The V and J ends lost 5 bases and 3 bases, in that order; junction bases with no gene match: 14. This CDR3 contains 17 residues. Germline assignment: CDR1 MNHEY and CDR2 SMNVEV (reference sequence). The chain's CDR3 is CASSQGGQGLLYYEQYF. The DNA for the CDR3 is TGTGCCAGCAGTCAGGGGGGACAGGGTTTACTCTACTACGAGCAGTACTTC.

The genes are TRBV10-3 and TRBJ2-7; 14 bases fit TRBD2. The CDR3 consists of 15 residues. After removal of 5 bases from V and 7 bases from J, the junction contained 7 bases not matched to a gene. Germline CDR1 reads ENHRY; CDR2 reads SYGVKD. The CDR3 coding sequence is TGTGCCATCAGTTCCCCGGGACTAGCGGGAGATGAGCAGTACTTC. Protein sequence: CAISSPGLAGDEQYF.

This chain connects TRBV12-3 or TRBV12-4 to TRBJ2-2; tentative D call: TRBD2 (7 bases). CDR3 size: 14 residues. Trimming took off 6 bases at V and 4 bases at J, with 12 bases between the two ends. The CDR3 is CASRGGGSTGELFF. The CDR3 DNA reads TGTGCCAGCAGGGGAGGGGGTTCCACCGGGGAGCTGTTTTTT.

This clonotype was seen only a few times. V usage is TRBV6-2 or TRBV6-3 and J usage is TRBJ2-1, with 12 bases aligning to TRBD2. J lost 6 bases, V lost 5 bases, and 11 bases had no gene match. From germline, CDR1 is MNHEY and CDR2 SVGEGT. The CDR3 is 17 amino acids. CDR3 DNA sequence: TGTGCCAGCAGTCCAAGGGCACTAGCGGGAGGCCTCAATGAGCAGTTCTTC. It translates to CASSPRALAGGLNEQFF.

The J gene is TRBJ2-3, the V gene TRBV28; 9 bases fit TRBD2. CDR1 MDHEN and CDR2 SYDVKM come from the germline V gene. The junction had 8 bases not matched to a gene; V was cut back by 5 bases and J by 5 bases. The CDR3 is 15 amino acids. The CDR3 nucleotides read TGTGCCAGCAGTCAGCGGGGGGCGCAACAAGATACGCAGTATTTT. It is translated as CASSQRGAQQDTQYF.

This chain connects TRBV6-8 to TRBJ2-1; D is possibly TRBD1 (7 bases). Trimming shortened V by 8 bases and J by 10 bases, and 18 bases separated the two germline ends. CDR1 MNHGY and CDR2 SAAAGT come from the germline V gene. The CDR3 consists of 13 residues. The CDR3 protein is CASWNPRGAEQFF. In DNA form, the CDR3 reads TGTGCCAGCTGGAACCCCAGGGGGGCGGAGCAGTTCTTC.

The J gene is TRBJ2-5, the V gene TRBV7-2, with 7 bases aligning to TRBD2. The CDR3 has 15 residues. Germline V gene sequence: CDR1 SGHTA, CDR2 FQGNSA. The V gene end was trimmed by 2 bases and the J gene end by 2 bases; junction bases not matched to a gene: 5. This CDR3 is CASSLWRGIQETQYF. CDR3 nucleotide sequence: TGTGCCAGCAGCTTATGGCGGGGGATACAAGAGACCCAGTACTTC.

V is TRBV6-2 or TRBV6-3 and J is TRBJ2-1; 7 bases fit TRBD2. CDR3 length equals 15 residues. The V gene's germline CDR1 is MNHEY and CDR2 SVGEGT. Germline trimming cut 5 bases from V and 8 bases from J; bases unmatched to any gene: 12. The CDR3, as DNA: TGTGCCAGCAGTCAAATACCGGGACGGGGGGATGAGCAGTTCTTC. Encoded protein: CASSQIPGRGDEQFF.

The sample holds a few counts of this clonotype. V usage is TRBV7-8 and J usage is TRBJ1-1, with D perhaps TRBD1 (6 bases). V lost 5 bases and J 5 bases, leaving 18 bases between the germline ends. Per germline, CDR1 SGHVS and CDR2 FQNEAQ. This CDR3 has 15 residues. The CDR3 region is CASSENPGARTEAFF. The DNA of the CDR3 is TGTGCCAGCAGCGAAAACCCGGGGGCGCGGACTGAAGCTTTCTTT. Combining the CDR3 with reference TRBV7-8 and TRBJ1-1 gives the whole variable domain GAGVSQSPRYKVAKRGQDVALRCDPISGHVSLFWYQQALGQGPEFLTYFQNEAQLDKSGLPSDRFFAERPEGSVSTLKIQRTQQEDSAVYLCASSENPGARTEAFFGQGTRLTVV.

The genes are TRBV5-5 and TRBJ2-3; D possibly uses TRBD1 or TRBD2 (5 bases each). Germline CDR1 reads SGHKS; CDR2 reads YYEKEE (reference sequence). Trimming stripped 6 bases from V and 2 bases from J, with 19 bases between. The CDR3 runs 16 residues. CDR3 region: CASNLRWGISTDTQYF. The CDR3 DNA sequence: TGTGCCAGCAATCTACGCTGGGGGATATCCACAGATACGCAGTATTTT. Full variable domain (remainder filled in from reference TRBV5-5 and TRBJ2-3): DAGVTQSPTHLIKTRGQQVTLRCSPISGHKSVSWYQQVLGQGPQFIFQYYEKEERGRGNFPDRFSARQFPNYSSELNVNALLLGDSALYLCASNLRWGISTDTQYFGPGTRLTVL.

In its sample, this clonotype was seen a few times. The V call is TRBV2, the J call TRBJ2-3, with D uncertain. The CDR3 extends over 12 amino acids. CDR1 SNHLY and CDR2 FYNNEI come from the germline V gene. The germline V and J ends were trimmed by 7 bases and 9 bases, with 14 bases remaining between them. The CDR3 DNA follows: TGTGCCAGCAATGCCGAGGACCTCACGCAGTATTTT. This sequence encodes CASNAEDLTQYF.

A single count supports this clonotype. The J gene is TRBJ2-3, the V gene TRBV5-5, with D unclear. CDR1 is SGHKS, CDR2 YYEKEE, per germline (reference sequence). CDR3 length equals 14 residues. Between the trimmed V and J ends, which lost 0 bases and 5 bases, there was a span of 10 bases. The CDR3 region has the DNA TGTGCCAGCAGCTTGGGGTCGTATGGAGATACGCAGTATTTT. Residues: CASSLGSYGDTQYF.

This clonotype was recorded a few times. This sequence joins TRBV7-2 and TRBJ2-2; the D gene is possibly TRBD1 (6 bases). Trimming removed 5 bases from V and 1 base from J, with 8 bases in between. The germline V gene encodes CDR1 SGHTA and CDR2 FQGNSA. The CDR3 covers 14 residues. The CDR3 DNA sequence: TGTGCCAGCAGCCGGACAGTGAACACCGGGGAGCTGTTTTTT. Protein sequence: CASSRTVNTGELFF.

The chain's CDR3 is CASSQASEGLRYNEQFF. CDR3 in DNA: TGCGCCAGCAGCCAAGCATCTGAAGGGCTGAGATACAATGAGCAGTTCTTC. The chain has TRBV4-1 and TRBJ2-1, with D unresolved. The CDR3 sequence is 17 residues long. Trimming cost V 1 base and J 4 bases, with 17 bases left between them. The germline V gene encodes CDR1 MGHRA and CDR2 YSYEKL.

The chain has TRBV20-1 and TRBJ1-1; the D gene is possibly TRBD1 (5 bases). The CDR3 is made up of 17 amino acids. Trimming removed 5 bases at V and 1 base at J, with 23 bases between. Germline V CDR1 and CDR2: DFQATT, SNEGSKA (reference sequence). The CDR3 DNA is TGCAGTGCTCAAAGGCCCGGGGGATTCGCCGGGAACACTGAAGCTTTCTTT. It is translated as CSAQRPGGFAGNTEAFF.

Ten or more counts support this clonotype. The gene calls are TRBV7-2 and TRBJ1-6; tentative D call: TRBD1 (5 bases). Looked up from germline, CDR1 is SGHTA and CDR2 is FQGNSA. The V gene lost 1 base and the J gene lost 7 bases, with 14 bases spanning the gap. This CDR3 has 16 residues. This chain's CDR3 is CASSLVSAGMNSPLHF. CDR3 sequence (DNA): TGTGCCAGCAGCTTAGTTTCGGCAGGGATGAATTCACCCCTCCACTTT.

The CDR3 sequence: CAWGQGGTDTQYF. The CDR3, as DNA: TGTGCCTGGGGCCAGGGGGGCACAGATACGCAGTATTTT. The chain uses TRBV30 and TRBJ2-3; TRBD1 aligns across 7 bases. The CDR3 covers 13 residues. With V trimmed by 5 bases and J by 1 base, 3 bases remained unmatched. From germline, CDR1 is GTSNPN and CDR2 SVGIG (reference sequence).